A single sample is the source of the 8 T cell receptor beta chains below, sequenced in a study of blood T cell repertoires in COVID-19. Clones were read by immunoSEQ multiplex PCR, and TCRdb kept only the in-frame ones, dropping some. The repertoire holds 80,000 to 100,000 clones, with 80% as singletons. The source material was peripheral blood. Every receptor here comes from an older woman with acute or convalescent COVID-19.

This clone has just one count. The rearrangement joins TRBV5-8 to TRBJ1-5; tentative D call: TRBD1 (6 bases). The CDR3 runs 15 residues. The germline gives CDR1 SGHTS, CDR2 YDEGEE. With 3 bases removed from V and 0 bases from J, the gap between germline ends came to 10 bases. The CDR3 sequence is CASSSQGYSNQPQHF. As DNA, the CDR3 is TGTGCCAGCAGCTCACAGGGATATAGCAATCAGCCCCAGCATTTT.

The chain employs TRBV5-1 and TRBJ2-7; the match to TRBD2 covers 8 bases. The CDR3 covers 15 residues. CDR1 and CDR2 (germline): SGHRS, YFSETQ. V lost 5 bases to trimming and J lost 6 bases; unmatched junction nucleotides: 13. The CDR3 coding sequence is TGCGCCAGCAGTCTTTACGGGAGGGCCCTCGGCGAGCAGTACTTC. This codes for CASSLYGRALGEQYF.

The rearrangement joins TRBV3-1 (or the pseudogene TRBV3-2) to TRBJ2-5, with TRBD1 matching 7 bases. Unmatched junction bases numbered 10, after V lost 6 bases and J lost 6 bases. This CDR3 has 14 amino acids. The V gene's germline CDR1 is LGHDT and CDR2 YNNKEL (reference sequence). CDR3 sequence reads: CASRNDRAPQTQYF. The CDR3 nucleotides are TGTGCCAGCAGGAACGACAGGGCTCCGCAGACCCAGTACTTC.

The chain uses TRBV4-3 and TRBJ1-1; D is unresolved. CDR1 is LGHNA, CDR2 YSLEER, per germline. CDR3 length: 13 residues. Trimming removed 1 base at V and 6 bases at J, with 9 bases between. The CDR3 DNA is TGCGCCAGCAGCCAAGGCCTGGTAGCTGAAGCTTTCTTT. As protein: CASSQGLVAEAFF.

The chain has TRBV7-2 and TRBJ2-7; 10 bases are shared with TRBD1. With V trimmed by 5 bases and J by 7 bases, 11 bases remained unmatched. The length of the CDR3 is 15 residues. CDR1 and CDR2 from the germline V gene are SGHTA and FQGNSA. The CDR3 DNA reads TGTGCCAGCAGCGCCGGACAGGGGGGCTGGGGGGAGCAGTACTTC. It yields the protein CASSAGQGGWGEQYF.

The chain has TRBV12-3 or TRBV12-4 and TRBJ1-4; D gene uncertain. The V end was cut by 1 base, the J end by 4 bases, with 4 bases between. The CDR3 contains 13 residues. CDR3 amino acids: CASSLVRNEKLFF. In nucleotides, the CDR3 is TGTGCCAGCAGTTTAGTGCGTAATGAAAAACTGTTTTTT.

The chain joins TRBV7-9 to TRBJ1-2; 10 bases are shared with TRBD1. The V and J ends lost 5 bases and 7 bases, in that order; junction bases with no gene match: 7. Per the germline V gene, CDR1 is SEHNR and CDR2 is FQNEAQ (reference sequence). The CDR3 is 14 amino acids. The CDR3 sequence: CASSDTRDRGGYTF. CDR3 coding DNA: TGTGCCAGCAGCGATACGAGGGACAGGGGTGGCTACACCTTC. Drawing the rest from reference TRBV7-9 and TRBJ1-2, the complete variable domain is DTGVSQNPRHKITKRGQNVTFRCDPISEHNRLYWYRQTLGQGPEFLTYFQNEAQLEKSRLLSDRFSAERPKGSFSTLEIQRTEQGDSAMYLCASSDTRDRGGYTFGSGTRLTVV.

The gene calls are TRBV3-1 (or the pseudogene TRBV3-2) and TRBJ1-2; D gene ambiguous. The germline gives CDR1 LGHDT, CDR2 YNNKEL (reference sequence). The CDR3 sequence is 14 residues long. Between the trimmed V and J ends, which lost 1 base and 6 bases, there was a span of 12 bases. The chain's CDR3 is CASSQGGNFDGYTF. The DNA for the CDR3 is TGTGCCAGCAGCCAAGGCGGCAACTTCGATGGCTACACCTTC.